The 3 T cell receptor beta chains in this list originate from one sample, sequenced in a study of beta chain features in type 1 diabetes. The entirety of the isolated RNA underwent reverse transcription, so expressed TCRB transcripts were sequenced. Profiled with immunoSEQ multiplex PCR; TCRdb holds only in-frame clones, not every one. The top ten clones hold roughly 4% of a sample with a few hundred thousand clones, 27% of them seen once. Material: central memory CD4+ T cells from blood. All receptors derive from a man aged 25 to 40 in good health.

This rearrangement joins TRBV15 to TRBJ1-2; no clear D gene. Germline loops: CDR1 LNHNV, CDR2 YYDKDF (reference sequence). CDR3 size: 13 residues. V was pared by 4 bases and J by 0 bases, with 6 bases between. The CDR3 reads CATSMGSNYGYTF. The CDR3 DNA is TGTGCCACCAGCATGGGATCTAACTATGGCTACACCTTC. The entire variable domain, with the rest obtained from reference TRBV15 and TRBJ1-2, is as follows: DAMVIQNPRYQVTQFGKPVTLSCSQTLNHNVMYWYQQKSSQAPKLLFHYYDKDFNNEADTPDNFQSRRPNTSFCFLDIRSPGLGDTAMYLCATSMGSNYGYTFGSGTRLTVV.

There are a few counts of this clone. DNA for the CDR3: TGTGCCAGCTCACCATGGACTAGCGGCCAGGGCAATGAGCAGTTCTTC. Amino acids: CASSPWTSGQGNEQFF. The chain couples TRBV18 to TRBJ2-1, with 10 bases identical to TRBD2. The germline V gene encodes CDR1 KGHSH and CDR2 LQKENI. V shed 2 bases and J 6 bases; nucleotides not matched to a gene: 7. The CDR3 length is 16 residues.

On this clone itself: One base away lies a much larger clone, so this may be a sequencing read error. This chain links TRBV6-5 with TRBJ2-5; 7 bases line up with TRBD1. The CDR3 contains 13 residues. V lost 6 bases and J lost 3; bases outside the gene matches: 4. Germline-derived CDR1 and CDR2 are MNHEY and SVGAGI. CDR3 in amino acids: CASRPGTEETQYF. The CDR3 region has the DNA TGTGCCAGCAGGCCCGGGACAGAAGAGACCCAGTACTTC.